This T cell receptor beta chain was identified in a study of control samples from healthy donors and cancer patients. V was pared by 6 bases and J by 6 bases, with 9 bases between. CDR1 is MNHEY, CDR2 SVGAGI, per germline. The CDR3 runs 12 residues. Here immunoSEQ multiplex PCR was the method, and the copy in TCRdb shows in-frame clones only, minus some. The sample has around 90,000 clones, 85% seen once. This clone has just a few counts. The clonotype comes from a man aged 25 to 40 in good health. Material for sequencing was blood. V gene TRBV6-5 combines with J gene TRBJ1-5, with TRBD1 as a possible D gene (6 bases). The CDR3 DNA follows: TGTGCCAGCAGGCAGGGGAGTCAGCCCCAGCATTTT. It translates to CASRQGSQPQHF.